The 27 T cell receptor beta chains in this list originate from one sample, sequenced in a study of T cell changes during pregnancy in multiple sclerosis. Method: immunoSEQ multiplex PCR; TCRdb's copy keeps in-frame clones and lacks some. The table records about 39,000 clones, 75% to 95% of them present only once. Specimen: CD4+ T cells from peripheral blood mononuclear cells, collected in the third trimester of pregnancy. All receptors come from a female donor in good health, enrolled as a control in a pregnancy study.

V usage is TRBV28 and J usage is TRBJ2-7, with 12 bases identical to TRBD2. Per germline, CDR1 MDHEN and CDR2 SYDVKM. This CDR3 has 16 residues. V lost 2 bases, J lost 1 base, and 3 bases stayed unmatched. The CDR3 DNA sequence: TGTGCCAGCAGTTTAGGGGGGACTAGCGGGTCCTACGAGCAGTACTTC. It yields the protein CASSLGGTSGSYEQYF.

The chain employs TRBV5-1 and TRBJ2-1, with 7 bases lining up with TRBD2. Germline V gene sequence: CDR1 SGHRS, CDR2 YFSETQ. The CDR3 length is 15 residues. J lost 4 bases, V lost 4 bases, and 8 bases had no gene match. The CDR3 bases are TGCGCCAGCAGCCTACTGAGGGGAGGGTACAATGAGCAGTTCTTC. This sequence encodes CASSLLRGGYNEQFF.

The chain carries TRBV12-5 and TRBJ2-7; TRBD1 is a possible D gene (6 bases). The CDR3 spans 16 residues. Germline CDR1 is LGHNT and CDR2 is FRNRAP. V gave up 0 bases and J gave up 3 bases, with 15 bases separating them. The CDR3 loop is CASGLVLGGINYEQYF. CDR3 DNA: TGTGCTAGTGGTTTGGTACTAGGGGGAATCAACTACGAGCAGTACTTC.

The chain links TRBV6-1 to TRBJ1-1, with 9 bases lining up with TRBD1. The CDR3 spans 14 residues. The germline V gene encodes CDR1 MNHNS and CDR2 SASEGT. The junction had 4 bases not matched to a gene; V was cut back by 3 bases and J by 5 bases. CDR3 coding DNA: TGTGCCAGCAGTGAGCAAGGACAGGGGACTGAAGCTTTCTTT. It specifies CASSEQGQGTEAFF.

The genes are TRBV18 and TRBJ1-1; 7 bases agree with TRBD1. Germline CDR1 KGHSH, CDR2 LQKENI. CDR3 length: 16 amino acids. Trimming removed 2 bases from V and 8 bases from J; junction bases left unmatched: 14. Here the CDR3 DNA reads TGTGCCAGCTCACCAAGAGAGGGGGCGCTTGGCTCCGAAGCTTTCTTT. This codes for CASSPREGALGSEAFF.

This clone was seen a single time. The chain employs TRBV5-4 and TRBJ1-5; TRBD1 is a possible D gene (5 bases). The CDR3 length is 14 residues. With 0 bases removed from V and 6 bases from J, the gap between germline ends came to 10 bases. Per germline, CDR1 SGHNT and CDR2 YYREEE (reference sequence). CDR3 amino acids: CASSLAGGTQPQHF. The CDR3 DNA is TGTGCCAGCAGCTTGGCCGGGGGGACTCAGCCCCAGCATTTT.

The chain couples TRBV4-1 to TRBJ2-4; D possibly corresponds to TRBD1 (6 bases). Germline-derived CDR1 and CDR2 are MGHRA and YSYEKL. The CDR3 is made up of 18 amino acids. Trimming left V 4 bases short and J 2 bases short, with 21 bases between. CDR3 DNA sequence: TGCGCCAGCAGCCCTGGGACACTCGGTCCCGGACCCAAAAACATTCAGTACTTC. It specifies CASSPGTLGPGPKNIQYF.

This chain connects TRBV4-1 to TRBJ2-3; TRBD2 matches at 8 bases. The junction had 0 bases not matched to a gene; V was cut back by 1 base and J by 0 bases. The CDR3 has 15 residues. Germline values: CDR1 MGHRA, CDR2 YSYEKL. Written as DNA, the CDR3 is TGCGCCAGCAGCCAAGTAGCGGGGAGCACAGATACGCAGTATTTT. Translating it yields CASSQVAGSTDTQYF.

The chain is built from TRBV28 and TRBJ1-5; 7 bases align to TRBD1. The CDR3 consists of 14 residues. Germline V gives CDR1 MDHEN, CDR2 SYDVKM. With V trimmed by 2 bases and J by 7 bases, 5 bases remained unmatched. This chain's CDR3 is CASSLTGVKQPQHF. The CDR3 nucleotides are TGTGCCAGCAGTTTAACAGGGGTAAAGCAGCCCCAGCATTTT.

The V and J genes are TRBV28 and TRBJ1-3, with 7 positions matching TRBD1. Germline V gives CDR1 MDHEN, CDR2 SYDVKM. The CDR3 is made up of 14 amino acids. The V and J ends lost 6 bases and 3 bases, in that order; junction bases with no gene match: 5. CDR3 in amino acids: CASRPQGIGNTIYF. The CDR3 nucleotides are TGTGCCAGCAGACCACAGGGGATTGGAAACACCATATATTTT.

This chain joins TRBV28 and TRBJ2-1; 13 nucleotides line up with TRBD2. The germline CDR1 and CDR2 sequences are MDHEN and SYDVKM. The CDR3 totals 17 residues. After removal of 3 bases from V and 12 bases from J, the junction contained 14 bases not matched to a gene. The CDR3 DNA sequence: TGTGCCAGCAGTTTTCATCTTGAAGGACTAGCGGGGGTAGGGCAGTTCTTC. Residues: CASSFHLEGLAGVGQFF.

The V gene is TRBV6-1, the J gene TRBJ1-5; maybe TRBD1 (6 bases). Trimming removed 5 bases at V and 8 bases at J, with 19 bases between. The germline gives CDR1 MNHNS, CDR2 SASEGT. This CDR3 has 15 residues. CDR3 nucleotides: TGTGCCAGCAGTCAAAGGGGCAGGGGTGAGGAGCCCCAGCATTTT. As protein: CASSQRGRGEEPQHF.

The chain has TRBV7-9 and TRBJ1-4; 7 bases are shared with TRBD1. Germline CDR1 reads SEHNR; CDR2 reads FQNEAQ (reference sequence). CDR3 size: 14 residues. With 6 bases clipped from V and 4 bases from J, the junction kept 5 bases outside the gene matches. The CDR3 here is CASSWGQINEKLFF. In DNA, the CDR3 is TGTGCCAGCAGTTGGGGACAGATTAATGAAAAACTGTTTTTT. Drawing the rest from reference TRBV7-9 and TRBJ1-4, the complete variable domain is DTGVSQNPRHKITKRGQNVTFRCDPISEHNRLYWYRQTLGQGPEFLTYFQNEAQLEKSRLLSDRFSAERPKGSFSTLEIQRTEQGDSAMYLCASSWGQINEKLFFGSGTQLSVL.

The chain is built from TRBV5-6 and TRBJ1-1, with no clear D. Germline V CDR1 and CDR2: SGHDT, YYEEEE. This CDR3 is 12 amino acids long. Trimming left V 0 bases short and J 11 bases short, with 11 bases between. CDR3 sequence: CASSLASAGAFF. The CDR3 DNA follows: TGTGCCAGCAGCTTGGCGTCGGCGGGGGCTTTCTTT.

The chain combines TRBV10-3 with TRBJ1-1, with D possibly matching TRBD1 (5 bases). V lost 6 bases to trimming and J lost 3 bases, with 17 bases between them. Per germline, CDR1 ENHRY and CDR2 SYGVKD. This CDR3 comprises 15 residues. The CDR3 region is CAISGVLGADTEAFF. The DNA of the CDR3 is TGTGCCATCAGCGGAGTGTTAGGGGCTGACACTGAAGCTTTCTTT.

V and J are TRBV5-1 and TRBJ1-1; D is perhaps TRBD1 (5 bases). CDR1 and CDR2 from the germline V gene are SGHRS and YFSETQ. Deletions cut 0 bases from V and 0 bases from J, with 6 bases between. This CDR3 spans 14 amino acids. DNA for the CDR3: TGCGCCAGCAGCTTGGAGGGGATGAACACTGAAGCTTTCTTT. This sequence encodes CASSLEGMNTEAFF.

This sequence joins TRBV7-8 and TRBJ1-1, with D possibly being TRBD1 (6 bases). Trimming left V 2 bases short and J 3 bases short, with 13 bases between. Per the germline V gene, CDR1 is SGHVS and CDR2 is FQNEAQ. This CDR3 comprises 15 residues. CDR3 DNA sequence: TGTGCCAGCAGCTTATCCGGGGGGCTATACACTGAAGCTTTCTTT. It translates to CASSLSGGLYTEAFF.

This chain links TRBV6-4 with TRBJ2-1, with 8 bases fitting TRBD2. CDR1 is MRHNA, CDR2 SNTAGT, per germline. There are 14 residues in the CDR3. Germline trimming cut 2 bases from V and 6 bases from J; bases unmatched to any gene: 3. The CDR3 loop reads CASSDVAGINEQFF. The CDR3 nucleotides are TGTGCCAGCAGTGACGTAGCGGGAATCAATGAGCAGTTCTTC.

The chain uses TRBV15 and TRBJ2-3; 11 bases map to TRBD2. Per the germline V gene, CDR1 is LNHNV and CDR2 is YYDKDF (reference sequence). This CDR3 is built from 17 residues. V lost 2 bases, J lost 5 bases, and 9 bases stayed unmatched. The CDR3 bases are TGTGCCACCAGCAGACCAACACTAGCGGGGGTGGTAGATACGCAGTATTTT. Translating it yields CATSRPTLAGVVDTQYF.

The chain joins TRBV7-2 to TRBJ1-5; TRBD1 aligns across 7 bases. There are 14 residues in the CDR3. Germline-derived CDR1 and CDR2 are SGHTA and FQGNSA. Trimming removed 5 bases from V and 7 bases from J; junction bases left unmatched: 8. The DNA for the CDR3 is TGTGCCAGCAGCCAAGACAGGGTGGAACAGCCCCAGCATTTT. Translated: CASSQDRVEQPQHF. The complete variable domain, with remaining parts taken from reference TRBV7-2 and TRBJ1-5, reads GAGVSQSPSNKVTEKGKDVELRCDPISGHTALYWYRQSLGQGLEFLIYFQGNSAPDKSGLPSDRFSAERTGGSVSTLTIQRTQQEDSAVYLCASSQDRVEQPQHFGDGTRLSIL.

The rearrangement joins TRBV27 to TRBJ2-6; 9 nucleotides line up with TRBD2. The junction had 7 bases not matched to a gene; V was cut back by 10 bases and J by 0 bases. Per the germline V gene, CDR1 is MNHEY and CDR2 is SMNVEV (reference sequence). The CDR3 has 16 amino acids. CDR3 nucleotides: TGTGCCACCAAGCTTAGCGGGGGCTCTGGGGCCAACGTCCTGACTTTC. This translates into CATKLSGGSGANVLTF.

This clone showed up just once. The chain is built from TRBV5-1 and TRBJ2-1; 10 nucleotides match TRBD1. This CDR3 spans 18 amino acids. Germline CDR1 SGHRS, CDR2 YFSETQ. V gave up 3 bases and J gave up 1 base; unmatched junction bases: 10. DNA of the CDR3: TGCGCCAGCAGCTACGGACAGGGGGTTAGTCGGTCCTACAATGAGCAGTTCTTC. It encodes CASSYGQGVSRSYNEQFF.

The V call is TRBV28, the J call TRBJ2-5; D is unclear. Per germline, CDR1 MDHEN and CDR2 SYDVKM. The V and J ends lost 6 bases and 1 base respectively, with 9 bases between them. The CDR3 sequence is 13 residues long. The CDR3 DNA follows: TGTGCCAGCAGGACCAGAGGCCAAGAGACCCAGTACTTC. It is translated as CASRTRGQETQYF. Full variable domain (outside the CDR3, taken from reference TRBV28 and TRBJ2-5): DVKVTQSSRYLVKRTGEKVFLECVQDMDHENMFWYRQDPGLGLRLIYFSYDVKMKEKGDIPEGYSVSREKKERFSLILESASTNQTSMYLCASRTRGQETQYFGPGTRLLVL.

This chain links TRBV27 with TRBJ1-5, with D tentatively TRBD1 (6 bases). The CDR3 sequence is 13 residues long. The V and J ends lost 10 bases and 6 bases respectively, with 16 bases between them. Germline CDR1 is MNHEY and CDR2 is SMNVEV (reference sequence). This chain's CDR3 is CATGARVGQPQHF. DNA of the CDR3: TGTGCCACAGGGGCCAGGGTAGGTCAGCCCCAGCATTTT.

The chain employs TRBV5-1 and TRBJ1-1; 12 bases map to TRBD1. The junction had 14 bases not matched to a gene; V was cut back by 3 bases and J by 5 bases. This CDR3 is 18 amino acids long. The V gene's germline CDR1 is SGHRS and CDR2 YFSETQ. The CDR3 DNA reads TGCGCCAGCAGCTCGCTTTCCGGGACAGGGGGCTTCGGAACTGAAGCTTTCTTT. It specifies CASSSLSGTGGFGTEAFF.

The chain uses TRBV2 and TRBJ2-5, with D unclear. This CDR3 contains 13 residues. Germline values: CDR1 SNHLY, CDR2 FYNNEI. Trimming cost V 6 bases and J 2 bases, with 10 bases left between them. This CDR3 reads CASSLGQQETQYF. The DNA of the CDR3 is TGTGCCAGCAGCCTTGGGCAACAAGAGACCCAGTACTTC.

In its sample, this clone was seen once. This CDR3 reads CASSLGTPNTGELFF. DNA for the CDR3: TGTGCCAGCAGCCTGGGGACACCGAACACCGGGGAGCTGTTTTTT. The rearrangement links TRBV7-9 to TRBJ2-2; tentative D call: TRBD1 (6 bases). The CDR3 runs 15 residues. Germline V gene data show CDR1 as SEHNR and CDR2 as FQNEAQ (reference sequence). V shed 5 bases and J shed 0 bases, with 10 bases lying between them.